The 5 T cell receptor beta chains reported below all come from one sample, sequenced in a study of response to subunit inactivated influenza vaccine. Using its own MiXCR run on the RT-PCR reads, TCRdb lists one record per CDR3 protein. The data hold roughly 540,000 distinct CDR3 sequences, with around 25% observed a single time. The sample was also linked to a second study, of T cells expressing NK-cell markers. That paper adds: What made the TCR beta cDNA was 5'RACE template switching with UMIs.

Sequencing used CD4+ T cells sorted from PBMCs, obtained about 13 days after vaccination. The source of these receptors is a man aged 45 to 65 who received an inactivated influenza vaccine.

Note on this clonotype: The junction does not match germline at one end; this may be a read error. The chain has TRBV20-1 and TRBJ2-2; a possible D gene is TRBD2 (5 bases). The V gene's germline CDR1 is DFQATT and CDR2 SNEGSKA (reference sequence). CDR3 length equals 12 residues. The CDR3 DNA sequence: TGCAGTGAGGAGCCCGAGGCCGGGGAGCCGTTTTTT. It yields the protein CSEEPEAGEPFF.

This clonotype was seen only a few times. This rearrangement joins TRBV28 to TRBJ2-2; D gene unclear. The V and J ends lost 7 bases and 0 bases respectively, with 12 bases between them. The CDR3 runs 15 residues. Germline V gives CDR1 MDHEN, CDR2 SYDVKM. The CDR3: CASTEGYSNTGELFF. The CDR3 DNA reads TGTGCCAGCACCGAAGGCTACTCGAACACCGGGGAGCTGTTTTTT.

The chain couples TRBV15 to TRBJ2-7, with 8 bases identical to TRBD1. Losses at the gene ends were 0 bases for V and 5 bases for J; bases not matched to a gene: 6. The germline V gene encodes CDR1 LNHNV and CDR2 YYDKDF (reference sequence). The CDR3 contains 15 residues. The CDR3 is CATSRDRLDRDEQYF. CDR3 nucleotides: TGTGCCACCAGCAGAGATCGGCTGGACAGGGACGAGCAGTACTTC.

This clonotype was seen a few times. The CDR3 loop is CSVGTSAREQFF. The CDR3 bases are TGCAGCGTTGGGACTAGCGCTCGTGAGCAGTTCTTC. The chain is built from TRBV29-1 and TRBJ2-1, with TRBD2 matching over 9 bases. V shed 4 bases, J shed 9 bases, and the junction held 4 bases outside the gene matches. This CDR3 is 12 amino acids long. The V gene's germline CDR1 is SQVTM and CDR2 ANQGSEA.

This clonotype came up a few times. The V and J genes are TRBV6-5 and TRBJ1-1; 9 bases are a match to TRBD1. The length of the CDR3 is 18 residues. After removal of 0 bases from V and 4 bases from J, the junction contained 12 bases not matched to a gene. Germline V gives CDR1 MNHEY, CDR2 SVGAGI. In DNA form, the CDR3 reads TGTGCCAGCAGTTACTCGCGGGACAGGGCAGGTGTGCTCACTGAAGCTTTCTTT. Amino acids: CASSYSRDRAGVLTEAFF.